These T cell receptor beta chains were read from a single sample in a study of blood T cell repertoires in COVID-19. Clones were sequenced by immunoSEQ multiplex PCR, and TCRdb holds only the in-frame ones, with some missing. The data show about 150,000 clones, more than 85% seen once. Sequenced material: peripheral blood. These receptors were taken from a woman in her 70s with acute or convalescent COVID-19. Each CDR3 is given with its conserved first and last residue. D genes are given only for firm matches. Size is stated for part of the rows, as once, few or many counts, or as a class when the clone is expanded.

TGTGCCAGCTCACCCTCAGCGGGTGAAAAACTGTTTTTT,CASSPSAGEKLFF,TRBV18,-,-,TRBJ1-4
TGTGCCAGCTCACCACTAGGGACAGGGGGCTCCTACGAGCAGTACTTC,CASSPLGTGGSYEQYF,TRBV18,TRBD1,-,TRBJ2-7
TGTGCCACCAGCCTGGGACAGGGGGCCAATCAGCCCCAGCATTTT,CATSLGQGANQPQHF,TRBV24-1,TRBD1,-,TRBJ1-5
TGTGCCAGCAGTTTATGGGGCAGCCGTAATGAAAAACTGTTTTTT,CASSLWGSRNEKLFF,TRBV27,-,-,TRBJ1-4
TGTGCCAGCAGTTACCCCGGGGGGGGACGGTTTCAGGAGACCCAGTACTTC,CASSYPGGGRFQETQYF,TRBV6-2/TRBV6-3,TRBD2,-,TRBJ2-5
TGTGCCAGCAGTCTGCTGACAGGGGGCCTGAATTCACCCCTCCACTTT,CASSLLTGGLNSPLHF,TRBV27,TRBD1,-,TRBJ1-6
TGTGCCAGCAGTTACTCGATGCGGCGGGGGCTGGGTGGCTACACCTTC,CASSYSMRRGLGGYTF,TRBV6-5,-,-,TRBJ1-2
TGTGCCAGCAGTACGGGGGGTGAGCAGTTCTTC,CASSTGGEQFF,TRBV6-5,TRBD2,-,TRBJ2-1
TGTGCCAGCAGTGCCCAGGGACATCAGGGTGGCTACACCTTC,CASSAQGHQGGYTF,TRBV2,-,-,TRBJ1-2
TGTGCCAGCAGTGACCGGGACAGGGGAGAAGAGACCCAGTACTTC,CASSDRDRGEETQYF,TRBV28,TRBD1,-,TRBJ2-5
TGTGCCACAGGGGATGAGCAGTTCTTC,CATGDEQFF,TRBV28,-,-,TRBJ2-1
TGTGCCAGCAGCCGAATTAACAAGGACAGGTACTATTCACCCCTCCACTTT,CASSRINKDRYYSPLHF,TRBV3-1/TRBV3-2,TRBD1,-,TRBJ1-6
TGTGCCAGCAGCCTCGGGGGGATAAACACCATATATTTT,CASSLGGINTIYF,TRBV11-2,-,-,TRBJ1-3
TGTGCCAGCAGCAGCAAAAGCCAAGGTTGGGGGGAGTATAGCAATCAGCCCCAGCATTTT,CASSSKSQGWGEYSNQPQHF,TRBV21-1,-,-,TRBJ1-5
TGTGCCAGCCGCTCCGGGACAGGGTGGGAAAAACTGTTTTTT,CASRSGTGWEKLFF,TRBV28,TRBD1,-,TRBJ1-4
TGTGCCAGCAGCTCGAGGGTAGCGGGGGGACTAGTCCAAGAGACCCAGTACTTC,CASSSRVAGGLVQETQYF,TRBV7-8,TRBD2,-,TRBJ2-5
TGTGCCAGCATGACAGGCTGGAATGAGCAGTTCTTC,CASMTGWNEQFF,TRBV6-6,-,-,TRBJ2-1
TGTGCCAGCAGGACAGGGTCCTATGGCTACACCTTC,CASRTGSYGYTF,TRBV6-5,TRBD1,few,TRBJ1-2
TGTGCCAGTCGGCGGACAGGGACATACGAGCAGTACTTC,CASRRTGTYEQYF,TRBV19,TRBD1,-,TRBJ2-7
TGCGCCAGCAGCCCCCTTATCGGAGACACCATATATTTT,CASSPLIGDTIYF,TRBV5-1,-,-,TRBJ1-3
TGTGCCAGCAGTGGATCAGGGGGCAGGGATGGCTACACCTTC,CASSGSGGRDGYTF,TRBV27,TRBD1,-,TRBJ1-2
TGTGCCAGTAGTACGGGACAGGGTCCAGATACGCAGTATTTT,CASSTGQGPDTQYF,TRBV19,TRBD1,-,TRBJ2-3
TGTGCCAGTTCGGGCTCCTATAATTCACCCCTCCACTTT,CASSGSYNSPLHF,TRBV19,-,-,TRBJ1-6
TGCGCCAGCAGCTTGGTGAACGTCGGGACAGGGGGCTACGAGCAGTACTTC,CASSLVNVGTGGYEQYF,TRBV5-1,TRBD1,-,TRBJ2-7
TGTGCTAGTGGTTTGCAGGGTTACACTGAAGCTTTCTTT,CASGLQGYTEAFF,TRBV12-5,-,-,TRBJ1-1
TGTGCCAGTAGTACCGGGGGGCGCAATGGCTACACCTTC,CASSTGGRNGYTF,TRBV19,-,-,TRBJ1-2
TGTGCCAGCAGCTTAAGGACTAGCGGATACACCGGGGAGCTGTTTTTT,CASSLRTSGYTGELFF,TRBV7-2,TRBD2,few,TRBJ2-2
TGTGCCAGCAGCCAATGGGTACAGCAAGAGACCCAGTACTTC,CASSQWVQQETQYF,TRBV9,-,-,TRBJ2-5
TGTGCCAGCAACCCGGGGGGCCGACATGAGCAGTTCTTC,CASNPGGRHEQFF,TRBV12-3/TRBV12-4,-,-,TRBJ2-1
TGTGCCAGCAGCCAAGTAGGACAGGGCTATGGCTACACCTTC,CASSQVGQGYGYTF,TRBV4-2,TRBD1,-,TRBJ1-2
TGTGCCAGCAGTTTTGGGACAGGGAAAGCTTTCTTT,CASSFGTGKAFF,TRBV27,TRBD1,-,TRBJ1-1
TGTGCCAGCAGTTACGGGGCCCGTGAAAAACTGTTTTTT,CASSYGAREKLFF,TRBV6-6,-,-,TRBJ1-4
TGCGCCAGCAGCCCCACTGGACAGGGGCCCTCACATTTT,CASSPTGQGPSHF,TRBV10-2,TRBD1,-,TRBJ1-5
TGTGCCAGTTCTTTTTTGGCTAGCGGGAAGAATGAGCAGTTCTTC,CASSFLASGKNEQFF,TRBV19,TRBD2,-,TRBJ2-1
TGCGCCAGCAGCCGTATCCCGGACAGCAGGGACACTGAAGCTTTCTTT,CASSRIPDSRDTEAFF,TRBV4-1,-,-,TRBJ1-1
TGTGCCAGCAGTGGGATGACTAGCGGGGGAGGAGATACGCAGTATTTT,CASSGMTSGGGDTQYF,TRBV6-1,TRBD2,-,TRBJ2-3
TGCGCCAGCAGTCCTATTCCTCAAGAGACCCAGTACTTC,CASSPIPQETQYF,TRBV5-1,-,-,TRBJ2-5
TGTGCCAGCAGCTTGGAACTGGTGCCGGGGACCGGGGAGCTGTTTTTT,CASSLELVPGTGELFF,TRBV5-8,-,once,TRBJ2-2
TGTGCCAGCAGCTTCCCGGGACAGGGAGGTGTAGCTTTCTTT,CASSFPGQGGVAFF,TRBV7-2,TRBD1,-,TRBJ1-1
TGTGCCAGCTCACACACGACAGGGAGGAACACCGGGGAGCTGTTTTTT,CASSHTTGRNTGELFF,TRBV18,TRBD1,-,TRBJ2-2
TGTGCCAGCAGGCCCGGGGAGAACACTGAAGCTTTCTTT,CASRPGENTEAFF,TRBV3-1/TRBV3-2,-,-,TRBJ1-1
TGTGCCAGCAGCACACCTAAGCTCGGGGGGGCTGTGAACTATGGCTACACCTTC,CASSTPKLGGAVNYGYTF,TRBV11-2,-,few,TRBJ1-2
TGTGCCAGCAGTGAATCAGGGGTCTTTAGGACTGAAGCTTTCTTT,CASSESGVFRTEAFF,TRBV25-1,-,once,TRBJ1-1
TGTGCCAGCAGCCTGCAGGGGCGAAGTGGAGAGACCCAGTACTTC,CASSLQGRSGETQYF,TRBV5-8,-,-,TRBJ2-5
TGTGCCAGCTCACCCGACAGGGCTACCTATGGCTACACCTTC,CASSPDRATYGYTF,TRBV18,TRBD1,few,TRBJ1-2
TGTGCCACCAGCAGAGGATTTTCGGAAAGGGGCAGACACACCATATATTTT,CATSRGFSERGRHTIYF,TRBV15,-,-,TRBJ1-3
TGTGCCAGCAGCCTATCCCGGGACAGGAACTACAATGAGCAGTTCTTC,CASSLSRDRNYNEQFF,TRBV3-1/TRBV3-2,TRBD1,-,TRBJ2-1
TGTGCCAGCAGTTATTACCCCCGGGGGGGTTACGAGCAGTACTTC,CASSYYPRGGYEQYF,TRBV6-5,TRBD2,-,TRBJ2-7
TGCAGCGTTGAAGGGTTGGGGGGTAGGGGCACTGAAGCTTTCTTT,CSVEGLGGRGTEAFF,TRBV29-1,-,once,TRBJ1-1
TGTGCCACCAGCAGAGTTGGGGGCCTAGGCACAGATACGCAGTATTTT,CATSRVGGLGTDTQYF,TRBV15,-,-,TRBJ2-3